The 5 T cell receptor beta chains below all came from one sample that was sequenced in a study of T cell responses to AZD1222 COVID-19 vaccine. The protocol was immunoSEQ multiplex PCR, while the TCRdb copy is restricted to in-frame clones and leaves out a portion. Of roughly 120,000 clones in the sample, around nine tenths were seen once. The sequencing here drew on peripheral blood, taken on day 0 of AZD1222 vaccination. The source of these receptors is an adult in good health.

The chain couples TRBV5-4 to TRBJ1-1; D gene unclear. Germline CDR1 is SGHNT and CDR2 is YYREEE (reference sequence). The CDR3 covers 13 residues. Trimming shortened V by 9 bases and J by 2 bases, and 14 bases separated the two germline ends. Here the CDR3 reads CATLNRSNTEAFF. CDR3 coding DNA: TGTGCCACACTTAACCGTTCAAACACTGAAGCTTTCTTT.

The rearrangement uses TRBV25-1 and TRBJ1-1, with D unclear. The CDR3 length is 14 residues. Germline CDR1 reads MGHDK; CDR2 reads SYGVNS. V shed 5 bases and J shed 4 bases, with 14 bases lying between them. The CDR3 is CASSTLGRSTEAFF. CDR3 DNA: TGTGCCAGCAGTACCCTTGGGAGGTCCACTGAAGCTTTCTTT.

This sequence joins TRBV29-1 and TRBJ1-5; TRBD1 matches at 7 bases. CDR3 length: 12 amino acids. Trimming at V came to 4 bases and at J to 5 bases, leaving 2 bases not matched to a gene. The germline gives CDR1 SQVTM, CDR2 ANQGSEA. The CDR3: CSVATGDQPQHF. The DNA for the CDR3 is TGCAGCGTTGCTACAGGGGATCAGCCCCAGCATTTT.

V and J are TRBV10-3 and TRBJ2-7; D assignment may be TRBD1 or TRBD2 (7 bases each). Germline V gene data show CDR1 as ENHRY and CDR2 as SYGVKD. The V and J ends lost 10 bases and 1 base respectively, with 17 bases between them. The length of the CDR3 is 14 residues. The CDR3 sequence: CATEGGDSSYEQYF. Here the CDR3 DNA reads TGTGCCACCGAGGGGGGGGACAGTTCCTACGAGCAGTACTTC.

The rearrangement links TRBV27 to TRBJ2-3; D not certain. The CDR3 covers 13 residues. Trimming took off 3 bases at V and 4 bases at J, with 8 bases between the two ends. Germline CDR1 is MNHEY and CDR2 is SMNVEV (reference sequence). The DNA of the CDR3 is TGTGCCAGCAGTTTGGGTGTCCCAGATACGCAGTATTTT. This translates into CASSLGVPDTQYF.